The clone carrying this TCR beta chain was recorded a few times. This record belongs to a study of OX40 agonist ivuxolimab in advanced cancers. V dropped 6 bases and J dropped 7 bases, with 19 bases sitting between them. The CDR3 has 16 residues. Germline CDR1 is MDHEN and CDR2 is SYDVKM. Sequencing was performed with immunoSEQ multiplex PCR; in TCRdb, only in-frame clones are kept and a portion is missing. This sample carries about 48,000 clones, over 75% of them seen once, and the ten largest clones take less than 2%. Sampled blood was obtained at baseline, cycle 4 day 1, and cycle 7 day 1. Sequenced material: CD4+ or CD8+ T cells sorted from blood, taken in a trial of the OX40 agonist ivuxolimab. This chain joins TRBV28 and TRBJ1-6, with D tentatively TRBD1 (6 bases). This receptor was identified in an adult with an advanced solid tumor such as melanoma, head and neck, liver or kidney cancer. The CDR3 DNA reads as TGTGCCAGCAGCGAACAGGGAAGAGGGCCCAATTCACCCCTCCACTTT. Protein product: CASSEQGRGPNSPLHF.